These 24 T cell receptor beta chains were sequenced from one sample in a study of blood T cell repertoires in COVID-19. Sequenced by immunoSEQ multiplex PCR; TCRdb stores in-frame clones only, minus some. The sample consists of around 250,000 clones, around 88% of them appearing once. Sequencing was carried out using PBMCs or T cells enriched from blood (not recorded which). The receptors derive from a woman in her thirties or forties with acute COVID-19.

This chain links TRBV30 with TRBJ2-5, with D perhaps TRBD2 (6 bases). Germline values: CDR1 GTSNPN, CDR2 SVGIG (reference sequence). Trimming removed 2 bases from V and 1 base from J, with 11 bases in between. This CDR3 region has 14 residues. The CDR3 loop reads CAWSINSGQETQYF. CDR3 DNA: TGTGCCTGGAGTATCAATAGCGGCCAAGAGACCCAGTACTTC. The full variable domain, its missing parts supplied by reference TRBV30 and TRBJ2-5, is SQTIHQWPATLVQPVGSPLSLECTVEGTSNPNLYWYRQAAGRGLQLLFYSVGIGQISSEVPQNLSASRPQDRQFILSSKKLLLSDSGFYLCAWSINSGQETQYFGPGTRLLVL.

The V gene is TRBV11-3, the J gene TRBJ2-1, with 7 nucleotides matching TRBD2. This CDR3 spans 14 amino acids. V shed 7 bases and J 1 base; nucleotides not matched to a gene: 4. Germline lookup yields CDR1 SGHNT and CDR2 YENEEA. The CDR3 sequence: CASNREESYNEQFF. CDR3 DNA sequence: TGTGCCAGCAACCGGGAGGAGTCCTACAATGAGCAGTTCTTC.

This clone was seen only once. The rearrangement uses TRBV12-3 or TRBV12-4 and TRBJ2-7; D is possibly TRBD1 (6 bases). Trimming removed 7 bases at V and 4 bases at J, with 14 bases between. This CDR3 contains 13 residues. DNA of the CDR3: TGTGCCAGCACCCTGGGGCAGGGGTACGAGCAGTACTTC. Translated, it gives CASTLGQGYEQYF.

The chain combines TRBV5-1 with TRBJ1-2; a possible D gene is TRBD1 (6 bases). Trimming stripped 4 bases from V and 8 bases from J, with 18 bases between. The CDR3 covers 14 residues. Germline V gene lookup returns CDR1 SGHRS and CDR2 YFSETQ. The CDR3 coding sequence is TGCGCCAGCAGCCAGGACACAGGGCCCGGGGGCTACACCTTC. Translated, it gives CASSQDTGPGGYTF.

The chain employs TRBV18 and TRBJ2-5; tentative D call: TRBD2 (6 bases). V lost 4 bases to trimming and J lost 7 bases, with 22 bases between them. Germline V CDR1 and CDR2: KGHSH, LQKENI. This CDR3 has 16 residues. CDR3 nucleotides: TGTGCCAGCTCACGACCGGGAGAGACCGCCTTTGGGACCCAGTACTTC. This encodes CASSRPGETAFGTQYF.

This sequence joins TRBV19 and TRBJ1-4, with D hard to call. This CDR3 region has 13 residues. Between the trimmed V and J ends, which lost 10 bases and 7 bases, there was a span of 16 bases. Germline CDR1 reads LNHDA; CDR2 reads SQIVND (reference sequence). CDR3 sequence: CATGLYHTEKLFF. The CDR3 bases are TGTGCCACTGGGCTTTACCACACTGAAAAACTGTTTTTT.

CDR3 loop: CASRPQGRGVNTEAFF. The CDR3 nucleotides are TGCGCCAGCAGACCACAGGGGAGAGGGGTGAACACTGAAGCTTTCTTT. V gene TRBV10-1 combines with J gene TRBJ1-1, with 7 bases fitting TRBD1. From germline, CDR1 is WNHNN and CDR2 SYGVQD (reference sequence). V trimming: 6 bases; J trimming: 0 bases; junction bases outside the gene matches: 10. The CDR3 runs 16 residues.

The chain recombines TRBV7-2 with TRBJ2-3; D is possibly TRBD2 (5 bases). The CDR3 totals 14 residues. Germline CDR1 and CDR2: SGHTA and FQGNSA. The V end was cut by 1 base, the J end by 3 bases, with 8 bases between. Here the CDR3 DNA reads TGTGCCAGCAGCTTAGTGTCGGGGACAGATACGCAGTATTTT. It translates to CASSLVSGTDTQYF. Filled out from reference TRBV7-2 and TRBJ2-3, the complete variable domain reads GAGVSQSPSNKVTEKGKDVELRCDPISGHTALYWYRQSLGQGLEFLIYFQGNSAPDKSGLPSDRFSAERTGGSVSTLTIQRTQQEDSAVYLCASSLVSGTDTQYFGPGTRLTVL.

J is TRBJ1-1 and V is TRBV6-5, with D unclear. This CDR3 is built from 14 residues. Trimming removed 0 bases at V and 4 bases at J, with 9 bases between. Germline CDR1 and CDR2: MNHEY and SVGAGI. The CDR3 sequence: CASSYSSGRTEAFF. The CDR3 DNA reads TGTGCCAGCAGTTACTCGTCAGGTCGCACTGAAGCTTTCTTT.

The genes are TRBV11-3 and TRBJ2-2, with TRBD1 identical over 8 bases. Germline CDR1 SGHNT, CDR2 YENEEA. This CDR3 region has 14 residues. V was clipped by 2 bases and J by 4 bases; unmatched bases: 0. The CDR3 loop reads CASSLTGGTGELFF. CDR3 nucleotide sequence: TGTGCCAGCAGCTTAACAGGGGGCACCGGGGAGCTGTTTTTT.

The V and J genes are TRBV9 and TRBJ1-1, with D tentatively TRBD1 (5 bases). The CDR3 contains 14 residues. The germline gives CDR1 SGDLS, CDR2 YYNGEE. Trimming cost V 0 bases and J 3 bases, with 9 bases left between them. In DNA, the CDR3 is TGTGCCAGCAGCGTAGAGGGGTTGGACACTGAAGCTTTCTTT. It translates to CASSVEGLDTEAFF.

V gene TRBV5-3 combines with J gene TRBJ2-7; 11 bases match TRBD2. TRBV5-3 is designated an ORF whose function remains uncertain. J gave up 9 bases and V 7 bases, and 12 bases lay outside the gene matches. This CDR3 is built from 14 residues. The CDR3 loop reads CARYAYPSGRRQYV. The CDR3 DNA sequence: TGTGCCAGATACGCCTATCCTAGCGGGAGGAGGCAGTACGTC.

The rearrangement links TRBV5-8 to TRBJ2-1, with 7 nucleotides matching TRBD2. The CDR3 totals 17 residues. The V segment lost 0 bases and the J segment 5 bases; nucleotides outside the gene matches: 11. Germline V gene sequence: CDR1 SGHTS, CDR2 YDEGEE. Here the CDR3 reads CASSLVGFGGWDNEQFF. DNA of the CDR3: TGTGCCAGCAGCTTGGTCGGCTTCGGGGGGTGGGACAATGAGCAGTTCTTC.

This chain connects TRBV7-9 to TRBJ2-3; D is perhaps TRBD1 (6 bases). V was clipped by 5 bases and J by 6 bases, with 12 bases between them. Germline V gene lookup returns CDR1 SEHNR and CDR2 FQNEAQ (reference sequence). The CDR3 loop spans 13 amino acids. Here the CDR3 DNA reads TGTGCCAGCAGCCAGGGGTACTGGGATACGCAGTATTTT. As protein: CASSQGYWDTQYF.

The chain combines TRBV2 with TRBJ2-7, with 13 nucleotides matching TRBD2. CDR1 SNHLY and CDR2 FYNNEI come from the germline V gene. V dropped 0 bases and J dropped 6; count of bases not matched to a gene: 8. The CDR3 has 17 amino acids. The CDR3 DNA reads TGTGCCAGCAGTGAAGCGGTAGGACTAGCGGGAGAGGCCGAGCAGTACGTC. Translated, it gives CASSEAVGLAGEAEQYV.

The CDR3: CASSLVPGKGYGYTF. The CDR3 region has the DNA TGTGCCAGCAGCTTAGTCCCAGGGAAGGGCTATGGCTACACCTTC. The gene calls are TRBV7-2 and TRBJ1-2, with D possibly being TRBD1 (5 bases). The V gene's germline CDR1 is SGHTA and CDR2 FQGNSA. Trimming shortened V by 1 base and J by 4 bases, and 13 bases separated the two germline ends. The CDR3 length is 15 residues.

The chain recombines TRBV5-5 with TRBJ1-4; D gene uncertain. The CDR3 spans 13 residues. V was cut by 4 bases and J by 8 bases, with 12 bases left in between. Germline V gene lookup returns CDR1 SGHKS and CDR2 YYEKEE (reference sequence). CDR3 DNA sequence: TGTGCCAGCAGCGTGCAGGCAGACGAAAAACTGTTTTTT. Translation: CASSVQADEKLFF.

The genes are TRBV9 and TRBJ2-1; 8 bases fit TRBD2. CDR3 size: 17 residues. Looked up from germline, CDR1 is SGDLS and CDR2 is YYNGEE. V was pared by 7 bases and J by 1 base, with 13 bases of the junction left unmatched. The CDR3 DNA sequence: TGTGCCAGCGGAGGACTAGCTGGGAGCCCATCCTACAATGAGCAGTTCTTC. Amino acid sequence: CASGGLAGSPSYNEQFF.

The CDR3 nucleotides read TGTGCCATCAGTGATTACAGGTCCGGGACTGAAGCTTTCTTT. Translating it yields CAISDYRSGTEAFF. The chain has TRBV10-3 and TRBJ1-1, with a weak D call TRBD1 (5 bases). The CDR3 loop spans 14 amino acids. CDR1 is ENHRY and CDR2 is SYGVKD in the germline V gene. V dropped 3 bases and J dropped 5 bases, with 13 bases sitting between them.

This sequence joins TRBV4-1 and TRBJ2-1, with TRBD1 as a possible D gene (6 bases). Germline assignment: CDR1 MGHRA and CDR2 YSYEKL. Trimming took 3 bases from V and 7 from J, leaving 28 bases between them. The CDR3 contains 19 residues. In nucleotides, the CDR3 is TGCGCCAGCAGCCATCCAAAATTTCTAATTACAGGGTATGTGAATGAGCAGTTCTTC. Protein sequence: CASSHPKFLITGYVNEQFF.

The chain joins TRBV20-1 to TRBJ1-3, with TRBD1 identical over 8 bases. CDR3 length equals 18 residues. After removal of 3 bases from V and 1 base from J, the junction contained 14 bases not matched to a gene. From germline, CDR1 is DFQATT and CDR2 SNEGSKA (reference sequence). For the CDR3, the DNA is TGCAGTGCTAGTAGTGTCAGGGGGCGGATGACTTCTGGAAACACCATATATTTT. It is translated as CSASSVRGRMTSGNTIYF.

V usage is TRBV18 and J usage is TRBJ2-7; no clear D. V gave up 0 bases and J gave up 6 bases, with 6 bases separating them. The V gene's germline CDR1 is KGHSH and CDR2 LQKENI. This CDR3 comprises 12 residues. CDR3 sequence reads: CASSPPASEQYF. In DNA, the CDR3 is TGTGCCAGCTCACCACCGGCCAGCGAGCAGTACTTC. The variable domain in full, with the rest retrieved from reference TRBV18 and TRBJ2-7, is NAGVMQNPRHLVRRRGQEARLRCSPMKGHSHVYWYRQLPEEGLKFMVYLQKENIIDESGMPKERFSAEFPKEGPSILRIQQVVRGDSAAYFCASSPPASEQYFGPGTRLTVT.

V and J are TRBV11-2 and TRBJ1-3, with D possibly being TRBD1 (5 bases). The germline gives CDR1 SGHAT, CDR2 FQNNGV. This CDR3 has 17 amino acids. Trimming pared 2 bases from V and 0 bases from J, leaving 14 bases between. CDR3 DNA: TGTGCCAGCAGCTTATACTCCGGGGGTTACTCTGGAAACACCATATATTTT. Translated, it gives CASSLYSGGYSGNTIYF.

The CDR3 DNA sequence: TGTGCCAGCAGCTTGGAGTTGGCAGGGGGTAACAATGAGCAGTTCTTC. Translation gives CASSLELAGGNNEQFF. This rearrangement joins TRBV5-4 to TRBJ2-1; 7 bases fit TRBD1. Trimming removed 0 bases from V and 5 bases from J; junction bases left unmatched: 8. The length of the CDR3 is 16 residues. CDR1 SGHNT and CDR2 YYREEE come from the germline V gene (reference sequence).